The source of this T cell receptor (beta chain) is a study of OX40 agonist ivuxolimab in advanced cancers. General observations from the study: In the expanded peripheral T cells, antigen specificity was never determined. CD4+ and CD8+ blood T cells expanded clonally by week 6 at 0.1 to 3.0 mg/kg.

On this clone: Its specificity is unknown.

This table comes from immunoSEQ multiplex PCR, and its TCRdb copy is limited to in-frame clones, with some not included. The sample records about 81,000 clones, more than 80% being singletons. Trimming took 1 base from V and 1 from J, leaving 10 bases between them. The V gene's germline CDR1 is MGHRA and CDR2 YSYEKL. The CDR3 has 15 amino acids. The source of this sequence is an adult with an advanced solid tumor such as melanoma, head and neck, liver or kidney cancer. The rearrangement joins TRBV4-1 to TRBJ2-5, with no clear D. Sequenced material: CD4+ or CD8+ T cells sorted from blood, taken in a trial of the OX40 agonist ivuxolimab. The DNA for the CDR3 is TGCGCCAGCAGCCAAGGAATTCAGGCCCAAGAGACCCAGTACTTC. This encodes CASSQGIQAQETQYF.